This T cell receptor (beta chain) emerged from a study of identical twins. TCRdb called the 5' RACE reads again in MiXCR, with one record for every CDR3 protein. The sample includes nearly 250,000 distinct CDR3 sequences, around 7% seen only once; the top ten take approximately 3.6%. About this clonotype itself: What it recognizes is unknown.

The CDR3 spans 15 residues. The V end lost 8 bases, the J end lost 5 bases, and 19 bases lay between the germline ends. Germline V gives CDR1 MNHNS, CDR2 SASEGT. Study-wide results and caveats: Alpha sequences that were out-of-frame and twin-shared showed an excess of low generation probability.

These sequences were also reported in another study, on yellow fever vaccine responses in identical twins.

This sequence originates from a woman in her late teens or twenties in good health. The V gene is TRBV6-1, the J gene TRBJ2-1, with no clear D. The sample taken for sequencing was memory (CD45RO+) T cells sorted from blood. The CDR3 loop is CASLNSGTGDNEQFF. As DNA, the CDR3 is TGTGCCAGCTTAAACTCGGGTACTGGGGACAATGAGCAGTTCTTC.